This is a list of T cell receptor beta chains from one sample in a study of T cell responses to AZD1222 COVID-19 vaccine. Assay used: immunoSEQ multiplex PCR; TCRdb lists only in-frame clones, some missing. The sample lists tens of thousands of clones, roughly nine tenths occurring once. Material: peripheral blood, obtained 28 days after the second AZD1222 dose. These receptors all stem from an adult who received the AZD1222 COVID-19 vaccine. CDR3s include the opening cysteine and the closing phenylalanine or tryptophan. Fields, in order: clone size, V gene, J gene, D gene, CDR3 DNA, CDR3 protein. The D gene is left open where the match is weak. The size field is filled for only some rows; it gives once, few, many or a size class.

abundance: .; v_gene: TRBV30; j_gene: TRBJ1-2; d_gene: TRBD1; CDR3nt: TGTGCCTGGATTTCAGTACAGGGGGCCCGGGCGTATGGCTACACCTTC; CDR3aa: CAWISVQGARAYGYTF
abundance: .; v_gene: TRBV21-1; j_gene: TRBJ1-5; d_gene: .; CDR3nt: TGTGCCAGCACGCCATATAGCAATCAGCCCCAGCATTTT; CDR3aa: CASTPYSNQPQHF
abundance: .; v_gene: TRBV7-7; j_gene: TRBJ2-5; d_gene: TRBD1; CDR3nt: TGTGCCAGCAGCTCTGACAGGGGTCACCAAGAGACCCAGTACTTC; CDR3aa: CASSSDRGHQETQYF
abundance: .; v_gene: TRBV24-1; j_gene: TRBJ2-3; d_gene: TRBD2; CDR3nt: TGTGCCACCAGTGACCATAGGGGAGGCGGGAGTCGAGAAACAGATACGCAGTATTTT; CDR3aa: CATSDHRGGGSRETDTQYF
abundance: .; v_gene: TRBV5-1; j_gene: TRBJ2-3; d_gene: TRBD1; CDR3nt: TGCGCCAGCAGCTTGGGGGGAGTGGGACAGGGGCGAGATACGCAGTATTTT; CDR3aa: CASSLGGVGQGRDTQYF
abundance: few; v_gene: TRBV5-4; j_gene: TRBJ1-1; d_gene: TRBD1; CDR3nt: TGTGCCAGCAGCCTCCCTCTACAGGGGTCGAACACTGAAGCTTTCTTT; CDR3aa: CASSLPLQGSNTEAFF
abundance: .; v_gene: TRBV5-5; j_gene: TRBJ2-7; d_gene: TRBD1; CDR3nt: TGTGCCAGCAGCCGACTACAGGGGGCGGGGACCTCCTACGAGCAGTACTTC; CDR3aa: CASSRLQGAGTSYEQYF
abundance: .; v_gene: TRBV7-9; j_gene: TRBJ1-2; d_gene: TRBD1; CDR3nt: TGTGCCAGCAGCGAAAGGACAGGAAACTATGGCTACACCTTC; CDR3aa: CASSERTGNYGYTF
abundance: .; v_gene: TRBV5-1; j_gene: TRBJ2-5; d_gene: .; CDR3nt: TGCGCCAGCAGCGTCGGGACACGCGGAGGGGAGACCCAGTACTTC; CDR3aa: CASSVGTRGGETQYF
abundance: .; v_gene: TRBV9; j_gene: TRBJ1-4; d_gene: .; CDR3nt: TGTGCCAGCAGCACCGGGCATAATGAAAAACTGTTTTTT; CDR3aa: CASSTGHNEKLFF
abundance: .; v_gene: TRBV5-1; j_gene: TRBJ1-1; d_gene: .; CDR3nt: TGCGCCAGCAGCTTGAAGCGCGGCACTGAAGCTTTCTTT; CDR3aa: CASSLKRGTEAFF
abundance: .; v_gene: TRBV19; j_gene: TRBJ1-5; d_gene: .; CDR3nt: TGTGCCAGTAGTCCCGGGCCTAGCAATCAGCCCCAGCATTTT; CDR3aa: CASSPGPSNQPQHF
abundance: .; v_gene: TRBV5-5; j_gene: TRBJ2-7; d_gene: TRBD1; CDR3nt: TGTGCCAGCAGCTCCCGGACAGGTTCCACCTACGAGCAGTACTTC; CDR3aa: CASSSRTGSTYEQYF
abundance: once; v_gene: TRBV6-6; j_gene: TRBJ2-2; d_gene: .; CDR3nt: TGTGCCAGCAGCCATTTAGGTCGCACCGGGGAGCTGTTTTTT; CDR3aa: CASSHLGRTGELFF
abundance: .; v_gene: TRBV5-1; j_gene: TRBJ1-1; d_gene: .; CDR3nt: TGCGCCAGCAGCTTGATGGGGGGGAGTGCTGAAGCTTTCTTT; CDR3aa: CASSLMGGSAEAFF
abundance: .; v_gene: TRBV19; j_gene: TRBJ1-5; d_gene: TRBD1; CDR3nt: TGTGCCAGTAAATTCCCAGGGGGCATTGGGCCCCAGCATTTT; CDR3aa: CASKFPGGIGPQHF
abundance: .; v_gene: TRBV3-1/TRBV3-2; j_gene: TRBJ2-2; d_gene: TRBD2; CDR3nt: TGTGCCAGCAGCCAAGATTTTTGGGGACTAGCGGGAGGGTTAGGTGACACCGGGGAGCTGTTTTTT; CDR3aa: CASSQDFWGLAGGLGDTGELFF